Presented here are 23 T cell receptor beta chains from one specimen sequenced in a study of blood T cell repertoires in COVID-19. TCRdb keeps only in-frame clones here, not all; method: immunoSEQ multiplex PCR. This table has around 60,000 clones, about four fifths appearing once. The source material was peripheral blood. These receptor sequences come from a woman older than 75 with acute or convalescent COVID-19.

V gene TRBV27 combines with J gene TRBJ1-3, with D possibly being TRBD1 (6 bases). V lost 4 bases and J lost 5, with 15 bases in between. Germline lookup yields CDR1 MNHEY and CDR2 SMNVEV (reference sequence). The CDR3 runs 15 residues. CDR3: CASSSSGTIRNTIYF. CDR3 sequence (DNA): TGTGCCAGCAGTTCTTCCGGGACAATCAGAAACACCATATATTTT.

V and J are TRBV6-2 or TRBV6-3 and TRBJ2-3; 7 nucleotides match TRBD1. The CDR3 extends over 14 amino acids. Germline CDR1 and CDR2: MNHEY and SVGEGT. V shed 4 bases, J shed 4 bases, and the junction held 5 bases outside the gene matches. This CDR3 reads CASSSGTVPDTQYF. DNA for the CDR3: TGTGCCAGCAGTTCCGGGACAGTTCCAGATACGCAGTATTTT.

The CDR3 DNA follows: TGTGCCAGCAGCTTAGGGAAGGGGATTAGCAATCAGCCCCAGCATTTT. This codes for CASSLGKGISNQPQHF. The chain couples TRBV7-8 to TRBJ1-5; D is possibly TRBD1 (5 bases). Trimming shortened V by 1 base and J by 0 bases, and 10 bases separated the two germline ends. Germline CDR1 SGHVS, CDR2 FQNEAQ. This CDR3 contains 16 residues.

The rearrangement joins TRBV27 to TRBJ2-7; 8 positions agree with TRBD1. The germline V gene has CDR1 MNHEY and CDR2 SMNVEV (reference sequence). The CDR3 is made up of 13 amino acids. After removal of 5 bases from V and 7 bases from J, the junction contained 7 bases not matched to a gene. The DNA for the CDR3 is TGTGCCAGCAGTCCGGACAGGGTGGGGGAGCAGTACTTC. Translation gives CASSPDRVGEQYF.

A remark on this clone: The same CDR3 also results from other DNA sequences found in this sample. The chain is built from TRBV7-2 and TRBJ2-7; D gene ambiguous. The CDR3 has 14 amino acids. CDR1 SGHTA and CDR2 FQGNSA come from the germline V gene. V lost 1 base and J lost 0, with 7 bases in between. The CDR3 DNA reads as TGTGCCAGCAGCTTAGTTGGGCGCTCCTACGAGCAGTACTTC. It codes for CASSLVGRSYEQYF. Drawing the rest from reference TRBV7-2 and TRBJ2-7, the complete variable domain is GAGVSQSPSNKVTEKGKDVELRCDPISGHTALYWYRQSLGQGLEFLIYFQGNSAPDKSGLPSDRFSAERTGGSVSTLTIQRTQQEDSAVYLCASSLVGRSYEQYFGPGTRLTVT.

V usage is TRBV10-3 and J usage is TRBJ1-1, with D perhaps TRBD1 (6 bases). CDR1 is ENHRY, CDR2 SYGVKD, per germline. The CDR3 has 16 amino acids. V was cut by 1 base and J by 5 bases, with 17 bases left in between. In nucleotides, the CDR3 is TGTGCCATCAGTGAGTATGCGGGGGGCCCCAATACTGAAGCTTTCTTT. Its protein is CAISEYAGGPNTEAFF.

This clone was recorded only once. The V gene is TRBV3-1 (or the pseudogene TRBV3-2), the J gene TRBJ2-2; 9 bases are a match to TRBD1. Germline CDR1 reads LGHDT; CDR2 reads YNNKEL (reference sequence). The V and J ends lost 5 bases and 6 bases, in that order; junction bases with no gene match: 10. The CDR3 is 16 residues long. CDR3 residues: CASSDTGGGMAGELFF. CDR3 DNA sequence: TGTGCCAGCAGCGACACAGGGGGCGGGATGGCCGGGGAGCTGTTTTTT.

The chain employs TRBV11-2 and TRBJ1-6; 10 nucleotides agree with TRBD1. The trim removed 1 base at V and 10 bases at J, leaving 1 base unmatched. The CDR3 is made up of 14 amino acids. CDR1 SGHAT and CDR2 FQNNGV come from the germline V gene. The CDR3 coding sequence is TGTGCCAGCAGCTTAGGGACAGGGGGATCACCCCTCCACTTT. Translating it yields CASSLGTGGSPLHF.

The chain carries TRBV29-1 and TRBJ1-1; D is perhaps TRBD1 (6 bases). The V end was cut by 7 bases, the J end by 1 base, with 19 bases between. There are 15 residues in the CDR3. Germline V gives CDR1 SQVTM, CDR2 ANQGSEA. CDR3 residues: CSAQPRTDQNTEAFF. The CDR3 DNA is TGCAGCGCCCAGCCTCGGACAGATCAGAACACTGAAGCTTTCTTT.

The chain combines TRBV3-1 (or the pseudogene TRBV3-2) with TRBJ2-7; 12 positions match TRBD2. Germline lookup yields CDR1 LGHDT and CDR2 YNNKEL (reference sequence). This CDR3 has 17 amino acids. Unmatched junction bases numbered 8, after V lost 5 bases and J lost 0 bases. The CDR3 is CASSAGTSGRASYEQYF. Written as DNA, the CDR3 is TGTGCCAGCAGCGCAGGGACTAGCGGGCGCGCCTCCTACGAGCAGTACTTC.

This clone has only one observation. The V call is TRBV27, the J call TRBJ1-6; D might be TRBD1 (6 bases). CDR1 and CDR2 from the germline V gene are MNHEY and SMNVEV (reference sequence). The germline V and J ends were trimmed by 3 bases and 9 bases, with 18 bases remaining between them. CDR3 length equals 16 residues. CDR3 in DNA: TGTGCCAGCAGTTTCTCCAGGGGCCCTCCTCGTTCACCCCTCCACTTT. Its translation: CASSFSRGPPRSPLHF.

The chain recombines TRBV27 with TRBJ2-7; 8 nucleotides align to TRBD1. The ends lost 9 bases at V and 3 bases at J; junction bases unmatched: 7. Germline assignment: CDR1 MNHEY and CDR2 SMNVEV (reference sequence). CDR3 length equals 13 residues. This CDR3 reads CASLSGGSYEQYF. The CDR3 DNA is TGTGCCAGTCTCTCAGGGGGCAGCTACGAGCAGTACTTC.

This chain connects TRBV27 to TRBJ1-1, with D perhaps TRBD1 (5 bases). V was shortened by 3 bases and J by 4 bases, with 9 bases between the two germline ends. The length of the CDR3 is 13 residues. Per the germline V gene, CDR1 is MNHEY and CDR2 is SMNVEV (reference sequence). The CDR3 region has the DNA TGTGCCAGCAGTTTTATCGGGGGCACTGAAGCTTTCTTT. Protein sequence: CASSFIGGTEAFF.

The genes are TRBV24-1 and TRBJ1-5; 7 bases agree with TRBD1. This CDR3 is 14 amino acids long. CDR1 is KGHDR and CDR2 is SFDVKD in the germline V gene. V trimming: 6 bases; J trimming: 6 bases; junction bases outside the gene matches: 7. The DNA for the CDR3 is TGTGCCACCAGTCAACCAGGGGGAGGTCAGCCCCAGCATTTT. This sequence encodes CATSQPGGGQPQHF.

The chain employs TRBV4-1 and TRBJ2-2, with D maybe TRBD1 (6 bases). The germline V gene has CDR1 MGHRA and CDR2 YSYEKL. The CDR3 runs to 17 residues. Trimming took off 4 bases at V and 1 base at J, with 16 bases between the two ends. The CDR3, as DNA: TGCGCCAGCAGCCCTTATCTGGGGGCTCTGAACACCGGGGAGCTGTTTTTT. It encodes CASSPYLGALNTGELFF.

The chain joins TRBV12-3 or TRBV12-4 to TRBJ1-2, with 10 bases lining up with TRBD1. CDR3 size: 13 residues. J lost 9 bases, V lost 4 bases, and 5 bases had no gene match. In DNA, the CDR3 is TGTGCCAGCAGTTCGCCGGGACAGGGGAGCTACACCTTC. Translated: CASSSPGQGSYTF.

The CDR3 spells CASSDSGGRDTQYF. DNA of the CDR3: TGTGCCAGCAGTGACTCGGGGGGGCGGGATACGCAGTATTTT. This rearrangement joins TRBV6-4 to TRBJ2-3; D possibly corresponds to TRBD2 (7 bases). V lost 0 bases to trimming and J lost 6 bases, with 10 bases between them. This CDR3 is 14 amino acids long. CDR1 is MRHNA and CDR2 is SNTAGT in the germline V gene.

The chain links TRBV5-8 to TRBJ2-5, with 10 bases matching TRBD1. V trimming: 4 bases; J trimming: 5 bases; junction bases outside the gene matches: 11. The CDR3 has 16 amino acids. The germline V gene has CDR1 SGHTS and CDR2 YDEGEE. CDR3 DNA: TGTGCCAGCAGCGTGACAGGGGGCACGGTCGGGGAGACCCAGTACTTC. Amino acids: CASSVTGGTVGETQYF.

The chain recombines TRBV27 with TRBJ2-1, with 8 bases fitting TRBD1. This CDR3 comprises 13 residues. V trimming: 4 bases; J trimming: 7 bases; junction bases outside the gene matches: 3. Germline assignment: CDR1 MNHEY and CDR2 SMNVEV (reference sequence). CDR3 DNA sequence: TGTGCCAGCAGTTCCAGGGGGCGAAATGAGCAGTTCTTC. Its translation: CASSSRGRNEQFF.

The chain combines TRBV25-1 with TRBJ1-1; 9 bases match TRBD1. The germline V gene encodes CDR1 MGHDK and CDR2 SYGVNS. This CDR3 is built from 15 residues. V lost 3 bases and J lost 1; bases outside the gene matches: 3. The CDR3 bases are TGTGCCAGCAGTGACTGGGACAGGGAGAACACTGAAGCTTTCTTT. This codes for CASSDWDRENTEAFF. Full variable domain (outside the CDR3, taken from reference TRBV25-1 and TRBJ1-1): EADIYQTPRYLVIGTGKKITLECSQTMGHDKMYWYQQDPGMELHLIHYSYGVNSTEKGDLSSESTVSRIRTEHFPLTLESARPSHTSQYLCASSDWDRENTEAFFGQGTRLTVV.

DNA for the CDR3: TGTGCCAGCAGCTTAGTTGGACAGCGTTATGGCTACACCTTC. This gives the protein CASSLVGQRYGYTF. This chain uses TRBV7-9 with TRBJ1-2; possible D gene TRBD1, 6 bases. Looked up from germline, CDR1 is SEHNR and CDR2 is FQNEAQ (reference sequence). Trimming shortened V by 1 base and J by 5 bases, and 11 bases separated the two germline ends. The CDR3 covers 14 residues.

The chain employs TRBV18 and TRBJ1-6, with a weak D call TRBD1 (5 bases). Trimming pared 2 bases from V and 6 bases from J, leaving 11 bases between. The CDR3 consists of 15 residues. Germline V lookup: CDR1 KGHSH, CDR2 LQKENI. CDR3 nucleotides: TGTGCCAGCTCACCAGTACAGGACGCTAATTCACCCCTCCACTTT. Residues: CASSPVQDANSPLHF.

The chain has TRBV7-6 and TRBJ2-1; D might be TRBD1 (6 bases). The V end was cut by 5 bases, the J end by 6 bases, with 14 bases between. Germline lookup yields CDR1 SGHVS and CDR2 FNYEAQ. The CDR3 length is 14 residues. DNA of the CDR3: TGTGCCAGCAGCCACAACAGGGTTAGCAATGAGCAGTTCTTC. Protein product: CASSHNRVSNEQFF.